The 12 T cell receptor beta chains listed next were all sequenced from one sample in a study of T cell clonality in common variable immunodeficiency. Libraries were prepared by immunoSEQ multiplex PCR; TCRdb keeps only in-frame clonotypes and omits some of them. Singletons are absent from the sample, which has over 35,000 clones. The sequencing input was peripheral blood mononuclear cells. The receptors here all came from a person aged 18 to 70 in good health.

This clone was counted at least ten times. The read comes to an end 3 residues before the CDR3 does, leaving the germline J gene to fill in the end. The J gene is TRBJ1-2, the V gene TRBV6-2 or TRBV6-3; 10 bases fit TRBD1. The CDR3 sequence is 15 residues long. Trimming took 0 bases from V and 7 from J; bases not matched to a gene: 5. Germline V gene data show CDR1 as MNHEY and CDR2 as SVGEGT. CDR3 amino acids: CASSYSRQGASGYTF. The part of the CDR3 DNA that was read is TGTGCCAGCAGTTACTCGAGACAGGGGGCTTCTGGC.

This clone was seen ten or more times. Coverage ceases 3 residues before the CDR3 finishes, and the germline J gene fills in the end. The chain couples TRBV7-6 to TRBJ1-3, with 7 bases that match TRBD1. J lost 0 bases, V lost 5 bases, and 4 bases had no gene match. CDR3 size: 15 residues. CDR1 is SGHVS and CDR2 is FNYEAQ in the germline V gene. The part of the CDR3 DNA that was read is TGTGCCAGCAGCCCCCGGGACAGCTCTGGAAACACC. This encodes CASSPRDSSGNT. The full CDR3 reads CASSPRDSSGNTIYF.

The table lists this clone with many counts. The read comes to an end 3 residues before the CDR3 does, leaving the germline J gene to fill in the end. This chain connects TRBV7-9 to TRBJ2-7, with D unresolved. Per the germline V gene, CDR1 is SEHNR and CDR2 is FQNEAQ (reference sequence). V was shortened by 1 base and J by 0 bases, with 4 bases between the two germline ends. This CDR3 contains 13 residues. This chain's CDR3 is CASSLGRSYEQYF. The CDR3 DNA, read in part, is TGTGCCAGCAGCTTAGGTCGCTCCTACGAG.

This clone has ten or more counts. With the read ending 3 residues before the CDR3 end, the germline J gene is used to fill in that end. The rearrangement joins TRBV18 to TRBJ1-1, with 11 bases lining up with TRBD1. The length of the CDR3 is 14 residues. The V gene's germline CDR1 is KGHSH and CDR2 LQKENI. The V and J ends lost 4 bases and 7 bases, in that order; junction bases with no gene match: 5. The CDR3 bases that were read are TGTGCCAGCTCACGGGGACAGGGGGAAGTTGAA. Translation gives CASSRGQGEVE. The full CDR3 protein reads CASSRGQGEVEAFF.

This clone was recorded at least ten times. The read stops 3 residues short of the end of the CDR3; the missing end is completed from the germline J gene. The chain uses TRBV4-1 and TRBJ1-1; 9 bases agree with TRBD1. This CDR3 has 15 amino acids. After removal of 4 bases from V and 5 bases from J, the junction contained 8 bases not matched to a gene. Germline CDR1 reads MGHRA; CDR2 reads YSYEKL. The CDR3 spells CASSLSDRGGTEAFF. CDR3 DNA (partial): TGCGCCAGCAGCCTCTCAGACAGGGGGGGGACTGAA.

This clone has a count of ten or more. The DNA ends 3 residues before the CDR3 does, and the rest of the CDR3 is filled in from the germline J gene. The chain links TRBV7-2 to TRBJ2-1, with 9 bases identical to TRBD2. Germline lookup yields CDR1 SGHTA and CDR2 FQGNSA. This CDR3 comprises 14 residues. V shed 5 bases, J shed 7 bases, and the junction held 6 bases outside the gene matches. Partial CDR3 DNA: TGTGCCAGCAGCCCCTGGGCGGGGGGGAATGAG. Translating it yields CASSPWAGGNE. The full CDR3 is CASSPWAGGNEQFF. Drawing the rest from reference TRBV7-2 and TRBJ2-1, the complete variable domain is GAGVSQSPSNKVTEKGKDVELRCDPISGHTALYWYRQSLGQGLEFLIYFQGNSAPDKSGLPSDRFSAERTGGSVSTLTIQRTQQEDSAVYLCASSPWAGGNEQFFGPGTRLTVL.

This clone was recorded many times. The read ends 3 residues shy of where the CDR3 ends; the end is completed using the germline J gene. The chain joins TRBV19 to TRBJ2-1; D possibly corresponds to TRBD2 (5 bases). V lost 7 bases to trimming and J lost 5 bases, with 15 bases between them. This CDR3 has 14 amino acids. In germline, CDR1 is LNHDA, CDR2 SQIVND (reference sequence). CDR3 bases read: TGTGCCAGTAAGGAGCGGCAACCCGACAATGAG. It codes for CASKERQPDNE. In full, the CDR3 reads CASKERQPDNEQFF.

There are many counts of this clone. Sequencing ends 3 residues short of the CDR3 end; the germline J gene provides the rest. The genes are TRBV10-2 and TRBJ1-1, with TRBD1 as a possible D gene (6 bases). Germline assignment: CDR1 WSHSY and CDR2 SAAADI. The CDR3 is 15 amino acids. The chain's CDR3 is CASRGNREKVSGAFF. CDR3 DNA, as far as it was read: TGCGCCAGCAGGGGAAACAGGGAAAAGGTAAGTGGA.

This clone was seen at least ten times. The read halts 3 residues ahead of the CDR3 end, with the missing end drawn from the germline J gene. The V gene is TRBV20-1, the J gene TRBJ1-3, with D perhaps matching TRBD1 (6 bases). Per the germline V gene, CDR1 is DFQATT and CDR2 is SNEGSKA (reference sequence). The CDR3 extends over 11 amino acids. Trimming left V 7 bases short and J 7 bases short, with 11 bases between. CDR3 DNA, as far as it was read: TGCAGTGTAGGGGGACGGAACACC. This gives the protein CSVGGRNT. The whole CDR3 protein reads CSVGGRNTIYF.

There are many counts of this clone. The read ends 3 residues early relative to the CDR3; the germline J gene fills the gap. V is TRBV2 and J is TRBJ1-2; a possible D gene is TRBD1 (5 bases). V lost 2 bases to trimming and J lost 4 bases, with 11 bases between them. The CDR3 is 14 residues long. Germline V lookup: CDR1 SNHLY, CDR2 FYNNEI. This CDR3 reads CASSELLDSYGYTF. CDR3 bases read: TGTGCCAGCAGTGAACTCCTTGACAGCTATGGC.

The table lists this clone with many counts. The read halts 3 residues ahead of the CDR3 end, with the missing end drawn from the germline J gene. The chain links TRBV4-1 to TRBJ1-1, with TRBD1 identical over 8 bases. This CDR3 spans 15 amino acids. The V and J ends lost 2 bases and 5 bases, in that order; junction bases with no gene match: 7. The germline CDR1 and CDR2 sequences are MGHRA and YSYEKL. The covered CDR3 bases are TGCGCCAGCAGCCAACCAGACAGGGGTCGGACTGAA. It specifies CASSQPDRGRTE. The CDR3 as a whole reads CASSQPDRGRTEAFF.

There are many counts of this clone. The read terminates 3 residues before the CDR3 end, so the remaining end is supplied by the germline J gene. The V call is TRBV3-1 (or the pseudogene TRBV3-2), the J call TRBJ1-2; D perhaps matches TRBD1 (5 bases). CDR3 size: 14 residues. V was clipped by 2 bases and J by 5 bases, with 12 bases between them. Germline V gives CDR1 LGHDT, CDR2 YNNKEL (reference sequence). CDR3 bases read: TGTGCCAGCAGCCAAAGGGAAGGGGTTTATGGC. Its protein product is CASSQREGVYG. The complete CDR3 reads CASSQREGVYGYTF.